Each of the 14 T cell receptor beta chains below was sequenced from the same sample in a study of T cells after somatic rescue of genetic block. Profiling relied on immunoSEQ multiplex PCR, and the TCRdb table lists in-frame clones only, not all of them. Of about 67,000 clones in the sample, about 91% were seen once. The sample was peripheral blood mononuclear cells (PBMCs). The receptor source for this set is a man aged 35 to 55.

This chain uses TRBV18 with TRBJ2-1; TRBD2 matches 14 bases. The CDR3 extends over 16 amino acids. Trimming removed 5 bases from V and 3 bases from J; junction bases left unmatched: 3. In germline, CDR1 is KGHSH, CDR2 LQKENI. This CDR3 is CASSGTSGSRYNEQFF. The CDR3 DNA is TGTGCCAGCTCAGGGACTAGCGGGAGTCGCTACAATGAGCAGTTCTTC. The variable domain in full, completed from reference TRBV18 and TRBJ2-1, reads NAGVMQNPRHLVRRRGQEARLRCSPMKGHSHVYWYRQLPEEGLKFMVYLQKENIIDESGMPKERFSAEFPKEGPSILRIQQVVRGDSAAYFCASSGTSGSRYNEQFFGPGTRLTVL.

This clone was recorded once. This chain joins TRBV5-1 and TRBJ2-7; the match to TRBD1 covers 7 bases. This CDR3 comprises 15 residues. Germline V CDR1 and CDR2: SGHRS, YFSETQ. V dropped 4 bases and J dropped 5; count of bases not matched to a gene: 12. CDR3 nucleotide sequence: TGCGCCAGCAGCCTACAGACGCAGGGGGATCACGAGCAGTACTTC. The encoded protein is CASSLQTQGDHEQYF.

The chain couples TRBV28 to TRBJ2-1, with 8 bases lining up with TRBD2. Germline lookup yields CDR1 MDHEN and CDR2 SYDVKM. The CDR3 runs 14 residues. V dropped 7 bases and J dropped 4; count of bases not matched to a gene: 6. CDR3 nucleotides: TGTGCCAGCATAGGCAGCGGGAGTTACAATGAGCAGTTCTTC. It is translated as CASIGSGSYNEQFF.

The rearrangement links TRBV18 to TRBJ2-1; D ambiguous. V dropped 5 bases and J dropped 9 bases, with 11 bases sitting between them. This CDR3 contains 12 residues. In germline, CDR1 is KGHSH, CDR2 LQKENI. CDR3 sequence: CASSTEKAEQFF. CDR3 nucleotides: TGTGCCAGCTCAACGGAGAAAGCTGAGCAGTTCTTC.

This clone has more than one count but fewer than ten. The rearrangement uses TRBV13 and TRBJ2-5; the D is unclear. CDR1 and CDR2 from the germline V gene are PRHDT and FYEKMQ (reference sequence). V was clipped by 2 bases and J by 0 bases, with 16 bases between them. The CDR3 has 17 amino acids. The DNA for the CDR3 is TGTGCCAGCAGCTTATCAGGAGTAGTCCTAAACCAAGAGACCCAGTACTTC. Amino acid sequence: CASSLSGVVLNQETQYF.

V gene TRBV30 combines with J gene TRBJ2-2; no reliable D call. The CDR3 consists of 11 residues. From germline, CDR1 is GTSNPN and CDR2 SVGIG (reference sequence). V was trimmed by 2 bases and J by 7 bases, leaving 5 bases between them. CDR3 sequence: CAWSSGGELFF. The CDR3 bases are TGTGCCTGGAGTTCAGGCGGGGAGCTGTTTTTT. Together with reference TRBV30 and TRBJ2-2, the CDR3 gives the full variable domain: SQTIHQWPATLVQPVGSPLSLECTVEGTSNPNLYWYRQAAGRGLQLLFYSVGIGQISSEVPQNLSASRPQDRQFILSSKKLLLSDSGFYLCAWSSGGELFFGEGSRLTVL.

The chain employs TRBV2 and TRBJ2-3, with TRBD1 matching over 9 bases. The CDR3 runs to 13 residues. Germline V gives CDR1 SNHLY, CDR2 FYNNEI. Losses at the gene ends were 7 bases for V and 4 bases for J; bases not matched to a gene: 3. The CDR3 loop is CASTTGGPDTQYF. The CDR3 DNA reads as TGTGCCAGCACTACAGGGGGCCCAGATACGCAGTATTTT.

The chain combines TRBV4-2 with TRBJ2-3; D possibly corresponds to TRBD2 (5 bases). CDR1 and CDR2 from the germline V gene are LGHNA and YNFKEQ. Trimming cost V 4 bases and J 4 bases, with 12 bases left between them. This CDR3 has 14 amino acids. The CDR3 DNA sequence: TGTGCCAGCAGCCTCGGTCGGGGTCCAGATACGCAGTATTTT. Translating it yields CASSLGRGPDTQYF.

J is TRBJ1-5 and V is TRBV19; D perhaps matches TRBD1 (6 bases). V was pared by 7 bases and J by 2 bases, with 15 bases between. The CDR3 consists of 15 residues. Germline V CDR1 and CDR2: LNHDA, SQIVND (reference sequence). In nucleotides, the CDR3 is TGTGCCAGTACCGCCGGGGGCAGGGGCAATCAGCCCCAGCATTTT. It yields the protein CASTAGGRGNQPQHF. Full variable domain (missing parts from reference TRBV19 and TRBJ1-5): DGGITQSPKYLFRKEGQNVTLSCEQNLNHDAMYWYRQDPGQGLRLIYYSQIVNDFQKGDIAEGYSVSREKKESFPLTVTSAQKNPTAFYLCASTAGGRGNQPQHFGDGTRLSIL.

The J gene is TRBJ2-2, the V gene TRBV18, with D possibly TRBD2 on 6 matching bases. Looked up from germline, CDR1 is KGHSH and CDR2 is LQKENI. V lost 3 bases to trimming and J lost 5 bases, with 16 bases between them. The CDR3 sequence is 16 residues long. The CDR3 sequence: CASSPLRDLGTGELFF. The CDR3 DNA reads TGTGCCAGCTCACCTCTTCGGGACTTAGGTACCGGGGAGCTGTTTTTT.

In the case of this clone: One end of the junction varies from germline; a read error may be responsible. The V call is TRBV28, the J call TRBJ2-1, with D possibly matching TRBD1 (6 bases). CDR1 is MDHEN and CDR2 is SYDVKM in the germline V gene. The CDR3 has 15 amino acids. CDR3 sequence reads: CAGSLQGRDSNEQFF. The CDR3 DNA reads as TGTGCCGGCAGTTTACAGGGTAGGGATTCTAATGAGCAGTTCTTC.

This clone came up a few times. In nucleotides, the CDR3 is TGTGCCAGCAGCTTGGAGGCAGCTAACACTGAAGCTTTCTTT. It codes for CASSLEAANTEAFF. This sequence joins TRBV5-4 and TRBJ1-1; D unclear. Germline V gene data show CDR1 as SGHNT and CDR2 as YYREEE (reference sequence). The CDR3 runs 14 residues. V was cut by 0 bases and J by 2 bases, with 8 bases left in between.

The chain has TRBV19 and TRBJ2-1; 9 bases agree with TRBD2. Trimming cost V 6 bases and J 10 bases; bases outside gene matches: 10. Germline V gene data show CDR1 as LNHDA and CDR2 as SQIVND (reference sequence). The CDR3 is 14 amino acids. CDR3 in DNA: TGTGCCAGTAGGGTGGCGGGGGGGCCCCGCGAGCAGTTCTTC. It specifies CASRVAGGPREQFF.

This chain uses TRBV2 with TRBJ2-1, with a possible D match to TRBD2 (6 bases). This CDR3 region has 14 residues. CDR1 is SNHLY, CDR2 FYNNEI, per germline. The V gene lost 5 bases and the J gene lost 2 bases, with 10 bases spanning the gap. CDR3 amino acids: CASSRGGTYNEQFF. In DNA form, the CDR3 reads TGTGCCAGCAGTCGGGGCGGGACCTACAATGAGCAGTTCTTC.